The 22 T cell receptor beta chains presented below share a single source sample, sequenced in a study of T-cell reconstitution after alpha-beta-depleted transplantation in children. Unique molecular identifiers were incorporated during preparation of the TCRbeta library. TCRdb independently ran MiXCR on the PCR reads; one entry per CDR3 protein. The data contain around 380,000 distinct CDR3 sequences, approximately 11% of them seen just once; the ten biggest clones take up approximately 5%. This sample comprised PBMCs from the stem cell graft donor, obtained from the stem cell graft. These TCRs come from a human donor who donated a stem cell graft to a child with acute myeloid leukemia.

This clonotype has more than one count but fewer than ten. V usage is TRBV20-1 and J usage is TRBJ1-4; the D is unclear. The CDR3 spans 10 residues. Germline loops: CDR1 DFQATT, CDR2 SNEGSKA (reference sequence). Between the trimmed V and J ends, which lost 6 bases and 7 bases, there was a span of 6 bases. The CDR3 protein is CSATFEKLFF. The DNA of the CDR3 is TGCAGTGCGACCTTTGAAAAACTGTTTTTT.

This chain links TRBV6-5 with TRBJ2-5, with 7 bases lining up with TRBD2. The CDR3 covers 15 residues. Germline V lookup: CDR1 MNHEY, CDR2 SVGAGI. Trimming removed 0 bases from V and 3 bases from J; junction bases left unmatched: 4. CDR3 sequence reads: CASSYSGLAEETQYF. CDR3 DNA: TGTGCCAGCAGTTACTCGGGGCTAGCGGAAGAGACCCAGTACTTC.

The J gene is TRBJ2-1, the V gene TRBV5-6; TRBD2 agrees at 8 bases. The germline V gene encodes CDR1 SGHDT and CDR2 YYEEEE. This CDR3 region has 18 residues. The junction had 19 bases not matched to a gene; V was cut back by 4 bases and J by 7 bases. CDR3 in amino acids: CASSPIRGRALAENEQFF. The CDR3 DNA reads TGTGCCAGCAGCCCGATACGGGGTCGTGCACTAGCGGAAAATGAGCAGTTCTTC. The full variable domain, its missing parts supplied by reference TRBV5-6 and TRBJ2-1, is DAGVTQSPTHLIKTRGQQVTLRCSPKSGHDTVSWYQQALGQGPQFIFQYYEEEERQRGNFPDRFSGHQFPNYSSELNVNALLLGDSALYLCASSPIRGRALAENEQFFGPGTRLTVL.

This clonotype was recorded a few times. V is TRBV18 and J is TRBJ1-2; D is perhaps TRBD1 (5 bases). The germline gives CDR1 KGHSH, CDR2 LQKENI. This CDR3 has 15 amino acids. V lost 1 base, J lost 5 bases, and 14 bases lay in between. For the CDR3, the DNA is TGTGCCAGCTCACCACAGGCAAGGGACCCATATGGCTACACCTTC. Translated, it gives CASSPQARDPYGYTF.

This clonotype was counted a few times. This chain links TRBV28 with TRBJ1-1; D remains ambiguous. The CDR3 length is 12 residues. Germline lookup yields CDR1 MDHEN and CDR2 SYDVKM. V shed 6 bases and J shed 3 bases, with 8 bases lying between them. The CDR3 nucleotides are TGTGCCAGCAGGCTCACCCACACTGAAGCTTTCTTT. Amino acids: CASRLTHTEAFF.

This clonotype occurred a few times. This rearrangement joins TRBV9 to TRBJ2-7, with 9 bases matching TRBD1. This CDR3 spans 15 amino acids. Germline CDR1 is SGDLS and CDR2 is YYNGEE. J lost 5 bases, V lost 3 bases, and 9 bases had no gene match. The CDR3 coding sequence is TGTGCCAGCAGCGCGGATCACAGGGGGCTCGACGAGCAGTACTTC. Protein product: CASSADHRGLDEQYF. Supplemented by reference TRBV9 and TRBJ2-7, the full variable domain reads DSGVTQTPKHLITATGQRVTLRCSPRSGDLSVYWYQQSLDQGLQFLIQYYNGEERAKGNILERFSAQQFPDLHSELNLSSLELGDSALYFCASSADHRGLDEQYFGPGTRLTVT.

The chain uses TRBV5-1 and TRBJ2-2; 8 bases map to TRBD2. Germline CDR1 SGHRS, CDR2 YFSETQ. The V gene end was trimmed by 4 bases and the J gene end by 2 bases; junction bases not matched to a gene: 7. CDR3 size: 16 residues. In DNA form, the CDR3 reads TGCGCCAGCAGCAACGACGGGGGGGGCAACACCGGGGAGCTGTTTTTT. Translation: CASSNDGGGNTGELFF. Using reference TRBV5-1 and TRBJ2-2 for the parts outside the CDR3, the full variable domain is KAGVTQTPRYLIKTRGQQVTLSCSPISGHRSVSWYQQTPGQGLQFLFEYFSETQRNKGNFPGRFSGRQFSNSRSEMNVSTLELGDSALYLCASSNDGGGNTGELFFGEGSRLTVL.

This clonotype showed up just a few times. The chain recombines TRBV12-3 or TRBV12-4 with TRBJ1-1; unclear D gene. With 5 bases removed from V and 5 bases from J, the gap between germline ends came to 18 bases. The CDR3 contains 15 residues. CDR3 sequence reads: CASSTRHPQDTEAFF. The CDR3 bases are TGTGCCAGCAGTACCCGACACCCCCAGGATACTGAAGCTTTCTTT.

This clonotype showed up many times. The chain joins TRBV12-3 or TRBV12-4 to TRBJ2-5, with 8 bases identical to TRBD1. V gave up 6 bases and J gave up 7 bases; unmatched junction bases: 7. The CDR3 loop spans 13 amino acids. This CDR3 is CASRPDRAGTQYF. CDR3 DNA sequence: TGTGCCAGCAGGCCGGACAGGGCAGGGACCCAGTACTTC.

This clonotype was recorded at least ten times. The V and J genes are TRBV10-3 and TRBJ1-6, with D perhaps TRBD1 (5 bases). The CDR3 consists of 13 residues. Germline V lookup: CDR1 ENHRY, CDR2 SYGVKD. The V and J ends lost 3 bases and 11 bases respectively, with 11 bases between them. The CDR3 sequence: CAISDQGEAPLHF. In DNA form, the CDR3 reads TGTGCCATCAGTGACCAGGGAGAGGCACCCCTCCACTTT.

The chain uses TRBV5-1 and TRBJ2-1; 8 bases match TRBD2. The ends lost 0 bases at V and 13 bases at J; junction bases unmatched: 15. Per the germline V gene, CDR1 is SGHRS and CDR2 is YFSETQ. This CDR3 comprises 16 residues. This CDR3 reads CASSLGGLAGWSDQFF. CDR3 bases: TGCGCCAGCAGCTTGGGAGGACTAGCCGGATGGAGTGACCAGTTCTTC.

This clonotype was counted a few times. The chain is built from TRBV6-1 and TRBJ2-7; 9 bases fit TRBD1. CDR1 is MNHNS, CDR2 SASEGT, per germline. J gave up 12 bases and V 6 bases, and 12 bases lay outside the gene matches. The CDR3 has 13 residues. CDR3 region: CASRGTGPGGGYV. The CDR3 DNA follows: TGTGCCAGCAGAGGGACAGGGCCCGGGGGTGGGTACGTC.

In its sample, this clonotype was seen a few times. The gene calls are TRBV20-1 and TRBJ2-2; the D is unclear. CDR1 is DFQATT and CDR2 is SNEGSKA in the germline V gene (reference sequence). The V and J ends lost 6 bases and 1 base respectively, with 12 bases between them. CDR3 size: 14 residues. The CDR3: CSASGNQNTGELFF. DNA of the CDR3: TGCAGTGCATCTGGGAATCAGAACACCGGGGAGCTGTTTTTT.

This clonotype was seen many times. The V gene is TRBV10-3, the J gene TRBJ2-1; TRBD1 matches at 8 bases. V dropped 5 bases and J dropped 9; count of bases not matched to a gene: 12. The CDR3 spans 15 residues. The germline V gene encodes CDR1 ENHRY and CDR2 SYGVKD. CDR3 loop: CAISTPSAGGSEQFF. DNA of the CDR3: TGTGCCATCAGTACTCCCTCGGCAGGGGGCAGTGAGCAGTTCTTC.

This rearrangement joins TRBV12-3 or TRBV12-4 to TRBJ2-1; TRBD2 matches at 10 bases. V shed 1 base, J shed 7 bases, and the junction held 4 bases outside the gene matches. The CDR3 is made up of 15 amino acids. The CDR3 sequence is CASSLGGLATNEQFF. The CDR3 DNA follows: TGTGCCAGCAGTTTAGGGGGACTAGCGACGAATGAGCAGTTCTTC.

The V and J genes are TRBV10-3 and TRBJ2-5; TRBD2 agrees at 11 bases. The germline gives CDR1 ENHRY, CDR2 SYGVKD. Trimming removed 8 bases from V and 3 bases from J; junction bases left unmatched: 11. CDR3 length: 16 residues. The CDR3 here is CAIGGKGLAGKETQYF. The CDR3 DNA reads TGTGCCATCGGAGGGAAAGGACTAGCGGGTAAAGAGACCCAGTACTTC.

This clonotype was counted only a few times. The chain links TRBV7-2 to TRBJ2-7, with 9 bases identical to TRBD1. Losses at the gene ends were 5 bases for V and 4 bases for J; bases not matched to a gene: 9. This CDR3 is built from 15 residues. The germline V gene encodes CDR1 SGHTA and CDR2 FQGNSA. The DNA of the CDR3 is TGTGCCAGCAGCGGGGGGGTAGGACAGGGGTACGAGCAGTACTTC. Protein sequence: CASSGGVGQGYEQYF.

The rearrangement uses TRBV4-3 and TRBJ2-1; 9 bases fit TRBD2. V shed 0 bases, J shed 0 bases, and the junction held 9 bases outside the gene matches. In germline, CDR1 is LGHNA, CDR2 YSLEER. This CDR3 contains 19 residues. The CDR3 spells CASSQEAVAGVGSYNEQFF. The CDR3 DNA sequence: TGCGCCAGCAGCCAAGAAGCGGTAGCGGGAGTGGGCTCCTACAATGAGCAGTTCTTC.

This clonotype was seen only a few times. The gene calls are TRBV6-5 and TRBJ1-1; 9 positions agree with TRBD1. Germline loops: CDR1 MNHEY, CDR2 SVGAGI. This CDR3 region has 14 residues. V lost 4 bases to trimming and J lost 5 bases; unmatched junction nucleotides: 5. The CDR3 sequence is CASSWGTGSTEAFF. In DNA, the CDR3 is TGTGCCAGCAGTTGGGGGACAGGGTCAACTGAAGCTTTCTTT.

This clonotype appeared a few times. The chain couples TRBV10-3 to TRBJ1-5, with TRBD1 identical over 10 bases. Trimming removed 0 bases from V and 6 bases from J; junction bases left unmatched: 5. Germline lookup yields CDR1 ENHRY and CDR2 SYGVKD. The CDR3 spans 16 residues. In DNA form, the CDR3 reads TGTGCCATCAGTGAGTCGCTCCGGGACAGGGGTCAGCCCCAGCATTTT. Its protein is CAISESLRDRGQPQHF.

This clonotype occurred a few times. The chain joins TRBV4-3 to TRBJ2-7, with D uncertain. CDR3 length: 13 amino acids. Germline V gives CDR1 LGHNA, CDR2 YSLEER. V was shortened by 0 bases and J by 3 bases, with 6 bases between the two germline ends. The CDR3 bases are TGCGCCAGCAGCCAAGATTTTGGCTACGAGCAGTACTTC. Its translation: CASSQDFGYEQYF.

This clonotype came up a few times. The chain combines TRBV6-5 with TRBJ2-2; weak D call: TRBD1 (6 bases). Germline assignment: CDR1 MNHEY and CDR2 SVGAGI. The CDR3 is 15 residues long. V lost 2 bases, J lost 1 base, and 8 bases lay in between. In DNA, the CDR3 is TGTGCCAGCAGTTACCGACAGGAGAACACCGGGGAGCTGTTTTTT. It is translated as CASSYRQENTGELFF.